This TCR beta chain was documented in a study of spatial heterogeneity in lung cancer. For the study at large: TCR transcript counts in tumor regions correlated strongly with a T cell module score from matched bulk RNA-seq. Study observations and caveats: Expanded intratumoral alpha and beta TCR counts tracked tumor mutation counts.

Time point reported: sample taken at primary tumor resection. Untreated early-stage non-small cell lung cancer patients, 55 to 85 in total, were the donors. Sequencing of whole RNA from tumor, nontumor lung or frozen PBMC involved no sorting. Trimming left V 3 bases short and J 2 bases short, with 8 bases between. The CDR3 totals 15 residues. Looked up from germline, CDR1 is SEHNR and CDR2 is FQNEAQ (reference sequence). A distinct unique molecular identifier was carried by each TCR cDNA molecule. TCRdb independently ran MiXCR on the 5' RACE reads; one entry per CDR3 protein. This sample carries roughly 8,800 distinct CDR3 sequences, 4.5% to 5% of them seen once, and the ten largest clones take roughly 12%. This clonotype came up many times. The antigen is unknown.

The J gene is TRBJ2-6, the V gene TRBV7-9; maybe TRBD2 (7 bases). This specimen consisted of lung tumor tissue, obtained at surgery. This TCR came from a female donor with early-stage non-small cell lung cancer. CDR3 DNA sequence: TGTGCCAGCAGCTTGGGGGGGCCTGGGGCCAACGTCCTGACTTTC. Translated, it gives CASSLGGPGANVLTF.